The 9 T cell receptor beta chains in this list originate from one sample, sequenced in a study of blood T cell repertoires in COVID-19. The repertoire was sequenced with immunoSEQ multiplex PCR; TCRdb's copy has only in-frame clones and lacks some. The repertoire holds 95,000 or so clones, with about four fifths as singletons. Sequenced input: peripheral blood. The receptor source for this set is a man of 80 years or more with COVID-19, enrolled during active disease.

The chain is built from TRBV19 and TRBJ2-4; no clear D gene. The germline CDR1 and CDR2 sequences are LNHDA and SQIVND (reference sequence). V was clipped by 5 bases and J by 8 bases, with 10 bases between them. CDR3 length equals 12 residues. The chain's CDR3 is CASSSPQYIQYF. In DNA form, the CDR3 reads TGTGCCAGTAGTTCCCCCCAGTACATTCAGTACTTC.

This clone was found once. The CDR3 sequence: CASSLTGTDSSSGGYTF. The CDR3 region has the DNA TGCGCCAGCAGCTTAACCGGGACAGATTCTTCGTCCGGTGGCTACACCTTC. The chain uses TRBV5-1 and TRBJ1-2; 7 nucleotides line up with TRBD1. The CDR3 sequence is 17 residues long. Looked up from germline, CDR1 is SGHRS and CDR2 is YFSETQ. V shed 2 bases, J shed 7 bases, and the junction held 17 bases outside the gene matches.

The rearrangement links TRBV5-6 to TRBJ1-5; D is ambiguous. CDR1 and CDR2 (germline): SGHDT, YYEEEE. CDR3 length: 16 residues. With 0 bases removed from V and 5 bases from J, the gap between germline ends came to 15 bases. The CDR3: CASSLAVAGGDQPQHF. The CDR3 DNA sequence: TGTGCCAGCAGCTTGGCCGTCGCGGGCGGAGATCAGCCCCAGCATTTT.

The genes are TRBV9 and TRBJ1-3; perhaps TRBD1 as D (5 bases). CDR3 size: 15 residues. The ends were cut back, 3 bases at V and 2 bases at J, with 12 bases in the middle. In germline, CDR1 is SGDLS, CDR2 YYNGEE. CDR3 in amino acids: CASSANQGTGNTIYF. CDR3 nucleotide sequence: TGTGCCAGCAGCGCCAATCAGGGCACTGGAAACACCATATATTTT.

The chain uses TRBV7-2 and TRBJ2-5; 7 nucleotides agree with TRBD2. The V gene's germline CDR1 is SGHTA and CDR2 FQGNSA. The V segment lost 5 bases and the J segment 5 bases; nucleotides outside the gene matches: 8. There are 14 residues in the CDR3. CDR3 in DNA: TGTGCCAGCAGCCTATATACTAGCGTGGAGACCCAGTACTTC. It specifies CASSLYTSVETQYF. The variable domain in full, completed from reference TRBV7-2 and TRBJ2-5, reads GAGVSQSPSNKVTEKGKDVELRCDPISGHTALYWYRQSLGQGLEFLIYFQGNSAPDKSGLPSDRFSAERTGGSVSTLTIQRTQQEDSAVYLCASSLYTSVETQYFGPGTRLLVL.

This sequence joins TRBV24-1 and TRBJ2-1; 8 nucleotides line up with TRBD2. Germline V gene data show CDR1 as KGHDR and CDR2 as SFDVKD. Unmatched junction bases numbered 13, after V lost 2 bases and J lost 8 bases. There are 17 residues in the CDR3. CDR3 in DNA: TGTGCCACCAGTGATTCCCGGACTAGCCGGCCCTCCTATGAGCAGTTCTTC. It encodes CATSDSRTSRPSYEQFF.

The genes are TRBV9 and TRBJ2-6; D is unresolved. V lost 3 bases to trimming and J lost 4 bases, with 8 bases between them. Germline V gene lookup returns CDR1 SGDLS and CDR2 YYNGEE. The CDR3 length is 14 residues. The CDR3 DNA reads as TGTGCCAGCAGCGAGCCCTCCGGGGCCAACGTCCTGACTTTC. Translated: CASSEPSGANVLTF.

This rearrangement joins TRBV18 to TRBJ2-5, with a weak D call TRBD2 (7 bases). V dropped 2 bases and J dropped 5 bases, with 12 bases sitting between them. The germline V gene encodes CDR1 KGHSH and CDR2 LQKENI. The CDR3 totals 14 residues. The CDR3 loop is CASSPSGGKETQYF. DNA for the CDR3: TGTGCCAGCTCACCATCGGGGGGCAAGGAGACCCAGTACTTC.

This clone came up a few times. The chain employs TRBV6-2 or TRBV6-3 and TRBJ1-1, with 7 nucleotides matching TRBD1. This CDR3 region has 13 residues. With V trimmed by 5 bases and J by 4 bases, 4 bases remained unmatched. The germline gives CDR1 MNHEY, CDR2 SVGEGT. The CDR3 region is CASSVRGSTEAFF. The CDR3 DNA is TGTGCCAGCAGTGTCAGGGGGTCCACTGAAGCTTTCTTT.